The next 7 T cell receptor beta chains were all read from a single sample in a study of radiotherapy plus CTLA-4 blockade in lung cancer. Measured with immunoSEQ multiplex PCR; TCRdb has only the in-frame clones, and not every one. The profile shows 55,000 to 75,000 clones, around 69% of them singletons. The sequences come from peripheral blood, collected from a patient treated with radiotherapy plus ipilimumab. The receptors shown here come from a human donor with non-small cell lung cancer whose response to radiotherapy plus ipilimumab could not be evaluated. Some clones in this sample may be carry-over from other donors' samples.

The V gene is TRBV4-3, the J gene TRBJ1-2; D gene uncertain. Germline loops: CDR1 LGHNA, CDR2 YSLEER. Trimming removed 1 base from V and 6 bases from J, with 12 bases in between. The CDR3 loop spans 14 amino acids. The CDR3 DNA reads TGCGCCAGCAGCCAAGCAGGCTGGGAGGATGGCTACACCTTC. Amino acid sequence: CASSQAGWEDGYTF.

The chain carries TRBV7-2 and TRBJ1-2, with TRBD1 identical over 9 bases. In germline, CDR1 is SGHTA, CDR2 FQGNSA. The J segment lost 7 bases and the V segment lost 5 bases, leaving 5 bases of the junction unmatched. This CDR3 spans 13 amino acids. The CDR3 nucleotides are TGTGCCAGCAGCCTTACAGGGGGCGGTGGCTACACCTTC. It codes for CASSLTGGGGYTF. The entire variable domain, with the rest obtained from reference TRBV7-2 and TRBJ1-2, is as follows: GAGVSQSPSNKVTEKGKDVELRCDPISGHTALYWYRQSLGQGLEFLIYFQGNSAPDKSGLPSDRFSAERTGGSVSTLTIQRTQQEDSAVYLCASSLTGGGGYTFGSGTRLTVV.

V and J are TRBV4-3 and TRBJ1-2; the D gene is possibly TRBD1 (5 bases). CDR3 size: 15 residues. V was shortened by 3 bases and J by 0 bases, with 11 bases between the two germline ends. Germline CDR1 LGHNA, CDR2 YSLEER. The CDR3 coding sequence is TGCGCCAGCAGCCAGATGGTGACAGCTAACTATGGCTACACCTTC. Amino acid sequence: CASSQMVTANYGYTF.

This chain links TRBV20-1 with TRBJ1-1; the D gene is possibly TRBD1 (6 bases). Looked up from germline, CDR1 is DFQATT and CDR2 is SNEGSKA (reference sequence). The V gene lost 6 bases and the J gene lost 8 bases, with 13 bases spanning the gap. This CDR3 spans 11 amino acids. The CDR3 reads CSAKDRTEAFF. The CDR3, as DNA: TGCAGTGCCAAAGACAGGACAGAAGCTTTCTTT.

This clone was seen more than once but under ten times. CDR3 in DNA: TGTGCCAGCAGTTTTCTAGATAATTCACCCCTCCACTTT. Protein: CASSFLDNSPLHF. This rearrangement joins TRBV28 to TRBJ1-6; D not certain. Germline lookup yields CDR1 MDHEN and CDR2 SYDVKM. Trimming cost V 3 bases and J 5 bases, with 5 bases left between them. The CDR3 has 13 residues.

V is TRBV6-1 and J is TRBJ2-5; D is ambiguous. This CDR3 contains 14 residues. V was shortened by 1 base and J by 4 bases, with 10 bases between the two germline ends. Germline V CDR1 and CDR2: MNHNS, SASEGT. The CDR3 loop is CASSEVSVPETQYF. CDR3 DNA sequence: TGTGCCAGCAGTGAAGTAAGCGTCCCAGAGACCCAGTACTTC.

The sample holds one count of this clone. J is TRBJ2-7 and V is TRBV6-5; D is possibly TRBD2 (6 bases). The V gene's germline CDR1 is MNHEY and CDR2 SVGAGI. The CDR3 loop spans 16 amino acids. Between the trimmed V and J ends, which lost 0 bases and 1 base, there was a span of 13 bases. The CDR3 coding sequence is TGTGCCAGCAGTTACTCCACCGGGGGATATTCCTACGAGCAGTACTTC. This sequence encodes CASSYSTGGYSYEQYF.